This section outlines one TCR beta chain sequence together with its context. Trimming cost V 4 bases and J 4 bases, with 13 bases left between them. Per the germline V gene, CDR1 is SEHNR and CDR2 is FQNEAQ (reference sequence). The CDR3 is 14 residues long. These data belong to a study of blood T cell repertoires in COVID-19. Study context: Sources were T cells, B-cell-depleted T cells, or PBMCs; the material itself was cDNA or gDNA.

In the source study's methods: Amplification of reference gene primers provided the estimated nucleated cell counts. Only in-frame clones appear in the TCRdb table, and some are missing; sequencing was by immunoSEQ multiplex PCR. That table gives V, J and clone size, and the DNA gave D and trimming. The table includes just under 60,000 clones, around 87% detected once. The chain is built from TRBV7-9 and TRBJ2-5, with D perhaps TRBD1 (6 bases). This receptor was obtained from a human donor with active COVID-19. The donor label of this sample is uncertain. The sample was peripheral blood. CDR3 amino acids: CASSSQDSPETQYF. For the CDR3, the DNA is TGTGCCAGCAGCTCCCAGGACAGTCCAGAGACCCAGTACTTC.